This T cell receptor beta chain was observed in a study of human T cells and chemical hapten exposure. Study-level results: With DPC sensitization, TCRs exceeding 1 in 1000 frequency showed no change.

TCRdb used MiXCR to reprocess the RACE reads, holding one entry per CDR3 protein. The sample yields 95,000 to 100,000 distinct CDR3 sequences, 10% to 14% seen once. Time point: pre-sensitization, week 0. The treatment denotes: therapeutic diphenylcyclopropenone sensitization with weekly scalp DPC. In germline, CDR1 is KGHSH, CDR2 LQKENI. V gave up 3 bases and J gave up 5 bases; unmatched junction bases: 4. The CDR3 totals 13 residues. This clonotype was seen repeatedly, ten times or more. Its antigen is not identified. Source: whole blood, taken in connection with sensitization to the hapten diphenylcyclopropenone (DPC). This clonotype originated in a woman aged 60 to 75 with alopecia areata. Some clones in this sample may be carry-over from other donors' samples. The gene calls are TRBV18 and TRBJ2-7; the match to TRBD1 covers 7 bases. In nucleotides, the CDR3 is TGTGCCAGCTCACCGACAGGGTGGGACGAGCAGTACTTC. Protein product: CASSPTGWDEQYF.